Following are 9 T cell receptor beta chains from one sample sequenced in a study of cytomegalovirus exposure and HLA in healthy donors. The PCR was carried out with 60 Vbeta primers and 13 Jbeta primers. Produced via immunoSEQ multiplex PCR; TCRdb's table is partial and in-frame only. The sample includes 200,000 or so clones, approximately 87% of them seen just once. The sequenced material came from PBMCs. These receptor sequences come from a human donor in good health.

This clone was counted a few times. The chain carries TRBV10-1 and TRBJ2-2, with 7 bases identical to TRBD1. This CDR3 is 14 amino acids long. The ends lost 4 bases at V and 3 bases at J; junction bases unmatched: 2. From germline, CDR1 is WNHNN and CDR2 SYGVQD (reference sequence). The CDR3 sequence is CASSGQGYTGELFF. In nucleotides, the CDR3 is TGCGCCAGCAGTGGACAGGGCTACACCGGGGAGCTGTTTTTT.

The chain employs TRBV6-5 and TRBJ1-2; TRBD1 aligns across 10 bases. The CDR3 runs 14 residues. Per the germline V gene, CDR1 is MNHEY and CDR2 is SVGAGI. V was pared by 6 bases and J by 8 bases, with 9 bases of the junction left unmatched. CDR3 sequence reads: CASRLPGDRGGYTF. In DNA, the CDR3 is TGTGCCAGCAGGCTTCCTGGGGACAGGGGAGGCTACACCTTC.

The chain is built from TRBV5-4 and TRBJ1-4, with 10 bases lining up with TRBD1. Losses at the gene ends were 0 bases for V and 7 bases for J; bases not matched to a gene: 3. The CDR3 totals 15 residues. Germline CDR1 is SGHNT and CDR2 is YYREEE (reference sequence). The CDR3 sequence is CASSLAGQGFEKLFF. The CDR3, as DNA: TGTGCCAGCAGCTTGGCGGGACAGGGGTTTGAAAAACTGTTTTTT. Based on the CDR3 plus reference TRBV5-4 and TRBJ1-4, the full variable domain is ETGVTQSPTHLIKTRGQQVTLRCSSQSGHNTVSWYQQALGQGPQFIFQYYREEENGRGNFPPRFSGLQFPNYSSELNVNALELDDSALYLCASSLAGQGFEKLFFGSGTQLSVL.

This chain uses TRBV7-2 with TRBJ1-1; maybe TRBD1 (5 bases). The germline CDR1 and CDR2 sequences are SGHTA and FQGNSA. The CDR3 contains 15 residues. Deletions cut 3 bases from V and 10 bases from J, with 21 bases between. The CDR3 region is CASSLGLDKVGGAFF. In DNA form, the CDR3 reads TGTGCCAGCAGCTTGGGGCTCGACAAGGTGGGGGGAGCTTTCTTT.

This clone appeared a single time. V and J are TRBV28 and TRBJ1-4, with D perhaps TRBD1 (6 bases). The CDR3 has 15 residues. Germline CDR1 and CDR2: MDHEN and SYDVKM. The V end lost 3 bases, the J end lost 5 bases, and 13 bases lay between the germline ends. The CDR3 region has the DNA TGTGCCAGCAGTTTCCGACGCAGGGGAAATGAAAAACTGTTTTTT. This gives the protein CASSFRRRGNEKLFF.

The chain carries TRBV18 and TRBJ2-5; tentatively, D is TRBD1 (5 bases). Per the germline V gene, CDR1 is KGHSH and CDR2 is LQKENI. Trimming pared 0 bases from V and 5 bases from J, leaving 10 bases between. The CDR3 loop spans 14 amino acids. CDR3 sequence reads: CASSPPGPRETQYF. DNA for the CDR3: TGTGCCAGCTCACCACCGGGGCCCAGGGAGACCCAGTACTTC.

The chain is built from TRBV2 and TRBJ1-6; D is undetermined. Per the germline V gene, CDR1 is SNHLY and CDR2 is FYNNEI. The V end was cut by 8 bases, the J end by 0 bases, with 17 bases between. CDR3 length: 17 amino acids. CDR3 DNA: TGTGCCAGCGGCTCGGCCGCGAGGAGCTCCTATAATTCACCCCTCCACTTT. As protein: CASGSAARSSYNSPLHF.

The rearrangement links TRBV28 to TRBJ2-7, with 8 bases matching TRBD1. The CDR3 runs to 14 residues. Trimming at V came to 5 bases and at J to 7 bases, leaving 10 bases not matched to a gene. Germline lookup yields CDR1 MDHEN and CDR2 SYDVKM. The CDR3 here is CASSTWDRQLEQYF. In DNA, the CDR3 is TGTGCCAGCAGTACCTGGGACAGGCAACTGGAGCAGTACTTC.

This clone was recorded only once. J is TRBJ2-5 and V is TRBV7-6, with TRBD2 identical over 8 bases. The CDR3 has 17 residues. Unmatched junction bases numbered 7, after V lost 1 base and J lost 0 bases. CDR1 SGHVS and CDR2 FNYEAQ come from the germline V gene. This chain's CDR3 is CASSLVLLAENQETQYF. In DNA form, the CDR3 reads TGTGCCAGCAGCTTAGTTTTACTAGCGGAGAACCAAGAGACCCAGTACTTC. The variable domain in full, with the rest retrieved from reference TRBV7-6 and TRBJ2-5, is GAGVSQSPRYKVTKRGQDVALRCDPISGHVSLYWYRQALGQGPEFLTYFNYEAQQDKSGLPNDRFSAERPEGSISTLTIQRTEQRDSAMYRCASSLVLLAENQETQYFGPGTRLLVL.